The clone carrying this T cell receptor (beta chain) has only a few counts. These data are taken from a study of identical twins. The CDR3 is made up of 14 amino acids. Deletions cut 3 bases from V and 1 base from J, with 9 bases between. CDR1 is SGDLS and CDR2 is YYNGEE in the germline V gene. A universal primer site was created by template switching, with the cDNA bearing unique molecular identifiers. TCRdb called the 5' RACE reads again in MiXCR, with one record for every CDR3 protein. The sample gives about 220,000 distinct CDR3 sequences, 6.5% of which show up once; about 14% is in the top ten. This sample was also put to use in a study of T cells expressing NK-cell markers. In that study: CD3+CD56+NKG2C+, CD3+CD56+NKG2C- and CD3+CD56-NKG2C+ T cells, once sorted, supplied the TCR beta repertoires.

The rearrangement links TRBV9 to TRBJ2-3; D possibly matches TRBD1 or TRBD2 (5 bases each). This receptor was taken from a woman under 30 in good health. Material for sequencing was CD8+ T cells sorted from blood. For the CDR3, the DNA is TGTGCCAGCAGCGACCCGGGGCGCACAGATACGCAGTATTTT. It yields the protein CASSDPGRTDTQYF.